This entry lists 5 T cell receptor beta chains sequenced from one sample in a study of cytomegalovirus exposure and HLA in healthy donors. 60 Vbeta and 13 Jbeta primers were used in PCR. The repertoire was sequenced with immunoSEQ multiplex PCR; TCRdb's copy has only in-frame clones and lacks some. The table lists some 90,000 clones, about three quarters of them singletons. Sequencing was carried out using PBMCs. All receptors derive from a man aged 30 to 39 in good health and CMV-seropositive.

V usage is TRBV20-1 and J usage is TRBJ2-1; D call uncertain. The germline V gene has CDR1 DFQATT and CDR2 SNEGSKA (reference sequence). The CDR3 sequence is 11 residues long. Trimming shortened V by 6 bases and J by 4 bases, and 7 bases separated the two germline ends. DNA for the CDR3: TGCAGTGCCCCCAAATACAATGAGCAGTTCTTC. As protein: CSAPKYNEQFF.

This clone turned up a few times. The CDR3 protein is CASSLTGGFASYEQYF. CDR3 nucleotide sequence: TGTGCCAGCAGCTTAACAGGGGGATTTGCCTCCTACGAGCAGTACTTC. The chain combines TRBV7-2 with TRBJ2-7; TRBD1 agrees at 8 bases. This CDR3 region has 16 residues. Trimming took 2 bases from V and 0 from J; bases not matched to a gene: 6. Germline CDR1 is SGHTA and CDR2 is FQGNSA.

The CDR3 is CASGEGYGYTF. Here the CDR3 DNA reads TGTGCCAGCGGGGAGGGCTATGGCTACACCTTC. The chain is built from TRBV6-6 and TRBJ1-2; unclear D gene. The germline gives CDR1 MNHNY, CDR2 SVGAGI (reference sequence). The CDR3 extends over 11 amino acids. V lost 8 bases to trimming and J lost 4 bases, with 8 bases between them.

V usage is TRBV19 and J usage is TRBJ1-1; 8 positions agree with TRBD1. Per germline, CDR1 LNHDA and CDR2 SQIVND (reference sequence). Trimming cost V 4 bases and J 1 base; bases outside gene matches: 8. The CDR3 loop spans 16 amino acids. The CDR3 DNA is TGTGCCAGTAGTAGGGGGACAGGTACCTCGAACACTGAAGCTTTCTTT. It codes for CASSRGTGTSNTEAFF.

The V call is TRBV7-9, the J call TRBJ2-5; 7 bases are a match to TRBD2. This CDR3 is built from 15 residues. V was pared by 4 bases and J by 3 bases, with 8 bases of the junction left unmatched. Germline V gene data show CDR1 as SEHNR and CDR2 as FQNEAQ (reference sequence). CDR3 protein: CASSSAGVREETQYF. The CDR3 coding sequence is TGTGCCAGCAGCTCGGCGGGGGTCAGAGAAGAGACCCAGTACTTC.